The 23 T cell receptor beta chains presented below share a single source sample, sequenced in a study of T cell repertoires in cytomegalovirus infection. From the reads, TCRdb called clonotypes with MiXCR, one entry per CDR3 protein. Among roughly 990,000 distinct CDR3 sequences listed, roughly 31% were seen once. Antigens for these TCRs are unknown. The specimen comprised cultured CD8+ T cells from PBMCs, sampled from culture after CMV antigen stimulation. Source of these receptors: a human donor in good health (CMV status not recorded). Some clones in this sample may be carry-over from other donors' samples.

This clonotype was counted between two and nine times. CDR3 sequence (DNA): TGTGCCAGCAGCCTGGGACAGGGAAGCGAGCAGTACGTC. It yields the protein CASSLGQGSEQYV. The chain links TRBV6-2 or TRBV6-3 to TRBJ2-7; 9 bases are shared with TRBD1. After removal of 6 bases from V and 6 bases from J, the junction contained 6 bases not matched to a gene. CDR1 is MNHEY and CDR2 is SVGEGT in the germline V gene. This CDR3 is built from 13 residues.

Comment on this clonotype: An end of the junction differs from the germline gene, which may be a read error. The chain combines TRBV5-1 with TRBJ2-1; weak D call: TRBD1 (6 bases). The CDR3 is 16 residues long. From germline, CDR1 is SGHRS and CDR2 YFSETQ. CDR3 nucleotide sequence: TGCGCCAACAGCTTCGGACAGTCCGACTCCTACAATGAGCAGTTCTTC. This gives the protein CANSFGQSDSYNEQFF.

The V gene is TRBV9, the J gene TRBJ2-1, with TRBD2 matching over 10 bases. The germline gives CDR1 SGDLS, CDR2 YYNGEE. The CDR3 contains 16 residues. Trimming took 4 bases from V and 9 from J; bases not matched to a gene: 13. This chain's CDR3 is CASSPSGGGPYSEQFF. The CDR3 DNA reads as TGTGCCAGCAGCCCAAGCGGGGGGGGGCCTTATAGTGAGCAGTTCTTC.

This clonotype was seen ten or more times. CDR3 amino acids: CASSPGGVIQPQHF. In DNA form, the CDR3 reads TGTGCCAGCAGTCCTGGGGGTGTTATTCAGCCCCAGCATTTT. The chain recombines TRBV6-5 with TRBJ1-5; possible D gene TRBD1, 5 bases. The CDR3 runs to 14 residues. Germline assignment: CDR1 MNHEY and CDR2 SVGAGI. Trimming cost V 5 bases and J 6 bases, with 14 bases left between them.

The chain carries TRBV29-1 and TRBJ2-2; D is undetermined. V lost 5 bases to trimming and J lost 0 bases, with 16 bases between them. CDR3 length: 16 amino acids. Germline CDR1 and CDR2: SQVTM and ANQGSEA. CDR3 protein: CSVITGETSNTGELFF. CDR3 bases: TGCAGCGTTATTACGGGCGAGACCTCGAACACCGGGGAGCTGTTTTTT.

There are a few counts of this clonotype. The genes are TRBV12-3 or TRBV12-4 and TRBJ1-1; unclear D gene. Trimming stripped 9 bases from V and 8 bases from J, with 10 bases between. The CDR3 is made up of 10 amino acids. This chain's CDR3 is CASFMGEAFF. The CDR3 coding sequence is TGTGCCAGTTTTATGGGAGAAGCTTTCTTT.

V and J are TRBV25-1 and TRBJ2-1; tentative D call: TRBD1 (6 bases). Germline V CDR1 and CDR2: MGHDK, SYGVNS. Between the trimmed V and J ends, which lost 1 base and 4 bases, there was a span of 14 bases. The CDR3 consists of 16 residues. The CDR3 DNA is TGTGCCAGCAGTGAATTCTACGGACAGACATACAATGAGCAGTTCTTC. Encoded protein: CASSEFYGQTYNEQFF.

The chain has TRBV7-9 and TRBJ1-1; possibly TRBD1 for D (6 bases). Germline V lookup: CDR1 SEHNR, CDR2 FQNEAQ (reference sequence). The CDR3 has 16 amino acids. V was trimmed by 5 bases and J by 4 bases, leaving 20 bases between them. The chain's CDR3 is CASSLPRGVVGTEAFF. DNA of the CDR3: TGTGCCAGCAGCCTCCCGAGGGGGGTAGTGGGCACTGAAGCTTTCTTT.

This clonotype appeared a few times. This chain links TRBV6-2 or TRBV6-3 with TRBJ1-5; D is unresolved. CDR1 is MNHEY and CDR2 is SVGEGT in the germline V gene. The V end was cut by 3 bases, the J end by 4 bases, with 19 bases between. This CDR3 has 17 amino acids. DNA of the CDR3: TGTGCCAGCAGTTATGGAAAACCCCGGGAGGGAAATCAGCCCCAGCATTTT. Amino acid sequence: CASSYGKPREGNQPQHF.

V usage is TRBV27 and J usage is TRBJ1-2; D might be TRBD1 (6 bases). The V end was cut by 5 bases, the J end by 6 bases, with 16 bases between. Germline V CDR1 and CDR2: MNHEY, SMNVEV (reference sequence). The CDR3 spans 14 residues. DNA for the CDR3: TGTGCCAGCAGTCCCTCCCCTCCAGGGGATGGCTACACCTTC. It is translated as CASSPSPPGDGYTF.

This rearrangement joins TRBV4-1 to TRBJ2-3; 8 bases line up with TRBD2. The ends lost 8 bases at V and 2 bases at J; junction bases unmatched: 9. The CDR3 sequence is 15 residues long. The germline gives CDR1 MGHRA, CDR2 YSYEKL. In nucleotides, the CDR3 is TGCGCCAGCTGCCCCGTTAGCGGGGCCACAGATACGCAGTATTTT. Encoded protein: CASCPVSGATDTQYF.

The table lists this clonotype with a few counts. CDR3 loop: CASSTGQDRANVLTF. DNA for the CDR3: TGTGCCAGCAGCACCGGACAGGACCGGGCCAACGTCCTGACTTTC. The gene calls are TRBV5-8 and TRBJ2-6; 7 bases map to TRBD1. The CDR3 is 15 residues long. The germline V gene encodes CDR1 SGHTS and CDR2 YDEGEE. V shed 4 bases, J shed 5 bases, and the junction held 6 bases outside the gene matches.

This clonotype was seen at least ten times. The chain combines TRBV7-8 with TRBJ1-5, with 8 bases aligning to TRBD1. V shed 2 bases, J shed 8 bases, and the junction held 5 bases outside the gene matches. The CDR3 runs to 14 residues. Germline V lookup: CDR1 SGHVS, CDR2 FQNEAQ. The CDR3 spells CASSLNRGTKPQHF. In DNA form, the CDR3 reads TGTGCCAGCAGCTTAAACAGGGGGACAAAGCCCCAGCATTTT.

The V call is TRBV2, the J call TRBJ1-4; D is unclear. Trimming removed 3 bases at V and 0 bases at J, with 8 bases between. Germline V gene lookup returns CDR1 SNHLY and CDR2 FYNNEI. CDR3 size: 15 residues. The CDR3 region is CASSDIPSTNEKLFF. The CDR3 DNA reads TGTGCCAGCAGTGACATTCCGTCAACTAATGAAAAACTGTTTTTT.

This sequence joins TRBV12-3 or TRBV12-4 and TRBJ1-6; TRBD1 might be the D (6 bases). CDR3 length: 14 residues. V lost 5 bases to trimming and J lost 7 bases, with 12 bases between them. This chain's CDR3 is CASSNTGINSPLHF. In DNA form, the CDR3 reads TGTGCCAGCAGTAACACAGGGATCAATTCACCCCTCCACTTT.

This clonotype was picked up one time. The junction shows a germline mismatch at one end, possibly a read error. The chain recombines TRBV6-1 with TRBJ2-5; D is unclear. Germline-derived CDR1 and CDR2 are MNHNS and SASEGT. The CDR3 extends over 14 amino acids. CDR3 protein: CASKKGRYQEIQYF. The CDR3 nucleotides are TGTGCCAGCAAAAAGGGCAGGTACCAAGAGATCCAGTACTTC.

This clonotype was detected only a few times. This chain joins TRBV12-3 or TRBV12-4 and TRBJ2-1; D gene ambiguous. CDR3 length: 17 residues. V was shortened by 3 bases and J by 0 bases, with 15 bases between the two germline ends. DNA of the CDR3: TGTGCCAGCAGTTTTAGAATCCCCCAAGGCTCCTACAATGAGCAGTTCTTC. This gives the protein CASSFRIPQGSYNEQFF.

The chain carries TRBV12-3 or TRBV12-4 and TRBJ1-2, with 8 bases identical to TRBD1. The CDR3 runs 15 residues. The J segment lost 6 bases and the V segment lost 6 bases, leaving 12 bases of the junction unmatched. CDR3 sequence: CASSVSGGKNDGYTF. The CDR3, as DNA: TGTGCCAGCAGCGTTTCAGGGGGCAAGAATGATGGCTACACCTTC.

J is TRBJ2-3 and V is TRBV29-1; 12 bases map to TRBD2. Looked up from germline, CDR1 is SQVTM and CDR2 is ANQGSEA. This CDR3 has 15 residues. With 6 bases clipped from V and 2 bases from J, the junction kept 6 bases outside the gene matches. The CDR3 protein is CSVDRLAGDTDTQYF. CDR3 in DNA: TGCAGCGTCGACCGACTAGCGGGGGACACAGATACGCAGTATTTT.

CDR3 protein: CASGRTGTGNTEAFF. The CDR3 coding sequence is TGTGCCAGCGGACGAACCGGGACAGGGAACACTGAAGCTTTCTTT. This rearrangement joins TRBV9 to TRBJ1-1; 8 positions match TRBD1. J was trimmed by 1 base and V by 7 bases; bases with no gene match: 9. CDR3 length equals 15 residues. Per the germline V gene, CDR1 is SGDLS and CDR2 is YYNGEE.

The chain uses TRBV24-1 and TRBJ2-1, with 9 bases that match TRBD1. The CDR3 has 13 residues. Germline-derived CDR1 and CDR2 are KGHDR and SFDVKD. With V trimmed by 8 bases and J by 8 bases, 6 bases remained unmatched. CDR3 region: CATKDRGLDEQFF. CDR3 DNA: TGTGCCACCAAGGACAGGGGTTTAGATGAGCAGTTCTTC.

This clonotype was seen more than once but under ten times. This chain connects TRBV19 to TRBJ2-1; D ambiguous. The CDR3 has 12 residues. The V end was cut by 5 bases, the J end by 8 bases, with 10 bases between. CDR1 is LNHDA and CDR2 is SQIVND in the germline V gene (reference sequence). CDR3 protein: CASSVFGDEQFF. The CDR3 DNA sequence: TGTGCCAGTAGTGTATTTGGGGATGAGCAGTTCTTC. The entire variable domain, with the rest obtained from reference TRBV19 and TRBJ2-1, is as follows: DGGITQSPKYLFRKEGQNVTLSCEQNLNHDAMYWYRQDPGQGLRLIYYSQIVNDFQKGDIAEGYSVSREKKESFPLTVTSAQKNPTAFYLCASSVFGDEQFFGPGTRLTVL.

At least ten counts were recorded for this clonotype. The chain is built from TRBV6-5 and TRBJ1-1, with 7 positions matching TRBD1. V dropped 5 bases and J dropped 5; count of bases not matched to a gene: 11. Germline V gives CDR1 MNHEY, CDR2 SVGAGI. The CDR3 is 15 amino acids. CDR3 coding DNA: TGTGCCAGCAGTACCCCAGGGGGTCTGGGGACTGAAGCTTTCTTT. It yields the protein CASSTPGGLGTEAFF.